This T cell receptor (beta chain) stems from a study of blood T cell repertoires in COVID-19. Study at large: Acute-phase and convalescent COVID-19 samples originated in the United States, Italy and Spain. T cells, B-cell-depleted T cells, or PBMCs supplied cDNA or gDNA.

CDR3 size: 11 residues. CDR1 DFQATT and CDR2 SNEGSKA come from the germline V gene (reference sequence). The authors' processing: Reference gene primers were amplified, and this amplification served to estimate nucleated cell counts. Sequencing used immunoSEQ multiplex PCR; TCRdb keeps in-frame clones, though not all of them. Clone size and the V and J calls come from that table; the DNA yielded D and trimming. The sample lists some 200,000 clones; 75% to 85% were seen once. Points on this clone: The junction departs from the called germline gene at one end, perhaps through a read error.

Material for sequencing was peripheral blood. This clonotype originated in a human donor in a cohort sampled during active COVID-19. V gene TRBV20-1 combines with J gene TRBJ1-1; the D gene is possibly TRBD1 (6 bases). The CDR3: CSTSRSDTGIF. As DNA, the CDR3 is TGCAGTACCTCCCGTAGCGATACAGGGATTTTT.